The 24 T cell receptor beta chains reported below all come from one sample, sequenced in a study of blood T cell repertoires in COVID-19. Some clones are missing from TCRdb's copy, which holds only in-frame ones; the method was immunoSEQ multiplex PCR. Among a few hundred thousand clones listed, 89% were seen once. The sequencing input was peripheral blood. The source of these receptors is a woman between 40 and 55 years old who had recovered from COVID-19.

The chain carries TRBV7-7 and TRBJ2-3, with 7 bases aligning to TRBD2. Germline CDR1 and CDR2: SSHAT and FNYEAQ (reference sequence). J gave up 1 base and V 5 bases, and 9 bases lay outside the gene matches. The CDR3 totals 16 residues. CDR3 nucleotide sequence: TGTGCCAGCAGCAAGAGCGGGGTTTTTGGCACAGATACGCAGTATTTT. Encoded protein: CASSKSGVFGTDTQYF.

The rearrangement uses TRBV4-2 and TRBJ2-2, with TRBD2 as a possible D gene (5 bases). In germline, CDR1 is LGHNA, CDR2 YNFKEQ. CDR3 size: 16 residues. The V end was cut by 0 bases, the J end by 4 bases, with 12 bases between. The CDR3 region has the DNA TGTGCCAGCAGCCAAGATCTAGCAGCGCTCACCGGGGAGCTGTTTTTT. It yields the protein CASSQDLAALTGELFF.

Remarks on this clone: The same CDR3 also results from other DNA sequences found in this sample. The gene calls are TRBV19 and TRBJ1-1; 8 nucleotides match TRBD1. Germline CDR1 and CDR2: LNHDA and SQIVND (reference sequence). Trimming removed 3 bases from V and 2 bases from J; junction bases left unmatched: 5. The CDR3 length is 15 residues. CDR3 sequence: CASSIRGQGNTEAFF. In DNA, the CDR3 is TGTGCCAGTAGTATTCGTGGACAGGGAAACACTGAAGCTTTCTTT.

The DNA for the CDR3 is TGTGCCAGCGAGGGGCTACAGGGTTCGGAGACCCAGTACTTC. Translation: CASEGLQGSETQYF. The chain has TRBV2 and TRBJ2-5, with D possibly being TRBD1 (6 bases). The CDR3 is made up of 14 amino acids. V was clipped by 8 bases and J by 5 bases, with 18 bases between them. CDR1 SNHLY and CDR2 FYNNEI come from the germline V gene. Looking up the rest from reference TRBV2 and TRBJ2-5 gives the full variable domain: EPEVTQTPSHQVTQMGQEVILRCVPISNHLYFYWYRQILGQKVEFLVSFYNNEISEKSEIFDDQFSVERPDGSNFTLKIRSTKLEDSAMYFCASEGLQGSETQYFGPGTRLLVL.

Written as DNA, the CDR3 is TGCAGTGCTAGTCCTAGCGGGAGGGCCTGGGGGACCCAGTACTTC. Translating gives CSASPSGRAWGTQYF. The genes are TRBV20-1 and TRBJ2-5, with 12 bases that match TRBD2. The V segment lost 3 bases and the J segment 7 bases; nucleotides outside the gene matches: 9. CDR3 length: 15 amino acids. Germline CDR1 is DFQATT and CDR2 is SNEGSKA (reference sequence).

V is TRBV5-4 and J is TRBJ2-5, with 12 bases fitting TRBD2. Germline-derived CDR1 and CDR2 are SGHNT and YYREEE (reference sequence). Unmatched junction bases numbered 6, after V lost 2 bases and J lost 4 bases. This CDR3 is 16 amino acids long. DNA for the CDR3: TGTGCCAGCAGCTTTGCTAGCGGGGGGGCGGTAGAGACCCAGTACTTC. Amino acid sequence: CASSFASGGAVETQYF.

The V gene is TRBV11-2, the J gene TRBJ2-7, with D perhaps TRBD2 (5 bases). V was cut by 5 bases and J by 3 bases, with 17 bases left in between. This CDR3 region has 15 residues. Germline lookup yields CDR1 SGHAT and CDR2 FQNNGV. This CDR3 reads CASSIGRGPVYEQYV. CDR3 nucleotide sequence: TGTGCCAGCAGCATAGGTCGGGGTCCTGTCTACGAGCAGTACGTC.

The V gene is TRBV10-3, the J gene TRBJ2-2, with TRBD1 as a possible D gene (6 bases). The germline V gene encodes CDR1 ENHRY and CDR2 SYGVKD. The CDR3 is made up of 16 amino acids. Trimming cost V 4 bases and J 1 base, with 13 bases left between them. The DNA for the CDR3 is TGTGCCATCAGTGGTAACCCGGGACAGAACACCGGGGAGCTGTTTTTT. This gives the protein CAISGNPGQNTGELFF.

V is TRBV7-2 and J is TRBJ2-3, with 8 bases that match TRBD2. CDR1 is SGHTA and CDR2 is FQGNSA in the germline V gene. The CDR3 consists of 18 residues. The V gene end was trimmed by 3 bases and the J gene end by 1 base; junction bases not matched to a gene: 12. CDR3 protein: CASSFAFGGDRRTDTQYF. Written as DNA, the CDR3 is TGTGCCAGCAGCTTTGCATTCGGGGGGGACCGACGCACAGATACGCAGTATTTT.

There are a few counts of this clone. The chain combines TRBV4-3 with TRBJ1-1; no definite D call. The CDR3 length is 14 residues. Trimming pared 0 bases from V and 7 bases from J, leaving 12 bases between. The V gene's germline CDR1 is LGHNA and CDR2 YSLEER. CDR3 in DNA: TGCGCCAGCAGCCAAGAAGCGGGGTTGGGTGAAGCTTTCTTT. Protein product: CASSQEAGLGEAFF.

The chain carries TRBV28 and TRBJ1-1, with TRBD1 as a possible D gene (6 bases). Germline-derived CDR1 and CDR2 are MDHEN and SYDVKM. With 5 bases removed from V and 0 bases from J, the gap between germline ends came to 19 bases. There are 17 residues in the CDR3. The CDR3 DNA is TGTGCCAGCAGTCCCGCGGGCAGGGGTTTAATGAACACTGAAGCTTTCTTT. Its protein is CASSPAGRGLMNTEAFF. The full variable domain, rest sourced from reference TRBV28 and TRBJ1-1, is DVKVTQSSRYLVKRTGEKVFLECVQDMDHENMFWYRQDPGLGLRLIYFSYDVKMKEKGDIPEGYSVSREKKERFSLILESASTNQTSMYLCASSPAGRGLMNTEAFFGQGTRLTVV.

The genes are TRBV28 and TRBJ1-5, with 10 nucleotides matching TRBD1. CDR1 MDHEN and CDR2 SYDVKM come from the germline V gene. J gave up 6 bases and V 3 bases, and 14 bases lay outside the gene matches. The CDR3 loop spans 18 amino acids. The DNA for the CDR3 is TGTGCCAGCAGTTTTAGGCGGTCGGGACAGGGGCGGGCTCAGCCCCAGCATTTT. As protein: CASSFRRSGQGRAQPQHF.

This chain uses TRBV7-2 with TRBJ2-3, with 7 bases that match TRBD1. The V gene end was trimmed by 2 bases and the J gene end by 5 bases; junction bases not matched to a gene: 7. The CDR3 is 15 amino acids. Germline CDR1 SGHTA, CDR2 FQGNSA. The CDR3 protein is CASSLQGTEGDTQYF. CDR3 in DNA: TGTGCCAGCAGCTTACAGGGGACAGAGGGAGATACGCAGTATTTT.

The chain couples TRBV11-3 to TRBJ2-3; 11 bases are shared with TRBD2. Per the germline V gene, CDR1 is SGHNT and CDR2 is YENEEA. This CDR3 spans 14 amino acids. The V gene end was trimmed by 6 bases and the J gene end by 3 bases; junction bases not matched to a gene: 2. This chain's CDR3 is CASRIAGGTDTQYF. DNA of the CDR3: TGTGCCAGCAGAATAGCGGGAGGGACAGATACGCAGTATTTT.

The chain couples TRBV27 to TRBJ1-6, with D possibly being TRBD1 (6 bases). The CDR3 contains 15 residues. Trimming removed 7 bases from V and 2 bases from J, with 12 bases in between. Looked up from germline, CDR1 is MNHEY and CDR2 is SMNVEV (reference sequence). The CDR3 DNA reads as TGTGCCAGCAATAGGGGGATCGCCTATAATTCACCCCTCCACTTT. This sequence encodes CASNRGIAYNSPLHF.

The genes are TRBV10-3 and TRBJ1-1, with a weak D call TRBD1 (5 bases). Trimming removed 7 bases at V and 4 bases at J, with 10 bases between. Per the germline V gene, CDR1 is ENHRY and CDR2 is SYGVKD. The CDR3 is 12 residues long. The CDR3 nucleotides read TGTGCCATCACCGGGGGGGGCACTGAAGCTTTCTTT. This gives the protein CAITGGGTEAFF.

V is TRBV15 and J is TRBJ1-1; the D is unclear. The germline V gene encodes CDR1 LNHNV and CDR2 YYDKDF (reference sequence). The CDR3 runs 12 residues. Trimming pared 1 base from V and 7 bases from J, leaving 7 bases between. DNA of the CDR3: TGTGCCACCAGCAGAGGCACAGATGAAGCTTTCTTT. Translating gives CATSRGTDEAFF.

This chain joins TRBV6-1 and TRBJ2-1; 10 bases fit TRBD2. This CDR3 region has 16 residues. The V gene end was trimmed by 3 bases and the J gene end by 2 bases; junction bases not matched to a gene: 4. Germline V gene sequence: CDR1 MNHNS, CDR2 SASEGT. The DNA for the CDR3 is TGTGCCAGCAGTGAGCGTCTAGCGGGGGCCTACAATGAGCAGTTCTTC. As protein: CASSERLAGAYNEQFF.

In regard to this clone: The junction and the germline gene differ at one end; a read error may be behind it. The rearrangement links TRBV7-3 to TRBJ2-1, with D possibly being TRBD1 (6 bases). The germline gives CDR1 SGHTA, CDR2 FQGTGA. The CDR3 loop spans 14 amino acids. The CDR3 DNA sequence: TGTGCCAGCAGCTTAGGGACATGGGGTTCGAGTTTGATCTTC. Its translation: CASSLGTWGSSLIF.

The CDR3 DNA is TGTGCCAGTTCCCCACTAGCGGGGGAAAGTGGGAGCACCGGGGAGCTGTTTTTT. The encoded protein is CASSPLAGESGSTGELFF. The chain uses TRBV14 and TRBJ2-2, with 11 nucleotides matching TRBD2. V was pared by 9 bases and J by 4 bases, with 16 bases of the junction left unmatched. This CDR3 comprises 18 residues. Germline V gives CDR1 SGHDN, CDR2 FVKESK.

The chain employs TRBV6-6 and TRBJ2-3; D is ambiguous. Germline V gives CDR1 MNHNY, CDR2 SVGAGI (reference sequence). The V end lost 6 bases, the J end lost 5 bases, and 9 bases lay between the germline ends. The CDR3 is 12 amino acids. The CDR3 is CASSPPGDTQYF. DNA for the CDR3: TGTGCCAGCAGCCCGCCGGGAGATACGCAGTATTTT.

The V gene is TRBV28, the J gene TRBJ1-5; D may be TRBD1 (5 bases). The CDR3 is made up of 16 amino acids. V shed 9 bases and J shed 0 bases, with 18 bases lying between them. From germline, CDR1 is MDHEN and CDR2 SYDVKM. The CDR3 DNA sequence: TGTGCCAGTACCTACCGGGGCGGGAATAGCAATCAGCCCCAGCATTTT. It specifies CASTYRGGNSNQPQHF.

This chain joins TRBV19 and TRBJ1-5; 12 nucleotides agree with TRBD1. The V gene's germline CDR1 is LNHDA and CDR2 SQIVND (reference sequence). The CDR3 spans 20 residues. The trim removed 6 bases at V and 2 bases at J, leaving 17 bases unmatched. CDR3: CASRGYLTGTGGLGNQPQHF. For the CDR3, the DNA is TGTGCCAGTAGGGGCTACCTAACCGGGACAGGGGGCTTGGGCAATCAGCCCCAGCATTTT.

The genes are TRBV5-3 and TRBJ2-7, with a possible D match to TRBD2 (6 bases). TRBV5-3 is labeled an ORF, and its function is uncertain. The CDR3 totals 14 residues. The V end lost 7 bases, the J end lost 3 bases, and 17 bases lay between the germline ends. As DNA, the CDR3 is TGTGCCAGATCCGAAGGTCGGAGGGGCTACGAGCAGTACGTC. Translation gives CARSEGRRGYEQYV.